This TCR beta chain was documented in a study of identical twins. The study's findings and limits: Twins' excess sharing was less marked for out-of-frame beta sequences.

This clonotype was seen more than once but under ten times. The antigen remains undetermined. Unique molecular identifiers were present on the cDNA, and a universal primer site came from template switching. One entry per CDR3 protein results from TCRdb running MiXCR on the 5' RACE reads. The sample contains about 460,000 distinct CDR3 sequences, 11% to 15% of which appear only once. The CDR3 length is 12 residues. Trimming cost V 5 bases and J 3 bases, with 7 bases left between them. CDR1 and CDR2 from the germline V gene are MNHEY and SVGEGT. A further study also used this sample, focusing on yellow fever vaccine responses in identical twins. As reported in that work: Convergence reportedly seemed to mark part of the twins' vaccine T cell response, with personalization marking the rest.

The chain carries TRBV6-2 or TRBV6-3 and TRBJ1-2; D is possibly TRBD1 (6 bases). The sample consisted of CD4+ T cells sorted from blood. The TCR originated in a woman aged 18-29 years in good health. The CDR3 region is CASSKGDYGYTF. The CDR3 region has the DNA TGTGCCAGCAGTAAGGGGGACTATGGCTACACCTTC.